This is a list of T cell receptor beta chains from one sample in a study of blood T cell repertoires in COVID-19. TCRdb's copy holds only in-frame clones and misses some; the assay was immunoSEQ multiplex PCR. Among fewer than 150,000 clones, 78% were seen once, and the ten largest hold approximately 2.5%. Sequencing input: peripheral blood. The receptor set was obtained from a man aged 70-80 years with acute or convalescent COVID-19. Each CDR3 is given with its conserved first and last residue. The D gene is left open where the match is weak. Expanded clones are given a class, and other clones once, few, many or no size at all.

J gene	clone size	D gene	V gene	CDR3 protein	CDR3 DNA
TRBJ1-2	once	NA	TRBV24-1	CATSEWAGGLNDYGYTF	TGTGCCACCAGTGAATGGGCAGGCGGGTTGAATGACTATGGCTACACCTTC
TRBJ1-1	NA	NA	TRBV5-1	CASSLDSNTEAFF	TGCGCCAGCAGCCTGGACAGTAACACTGAAGCTTTCTTT
TRBJ1-6	NA	TRBD1	TRBV27	CASKTGGAPYNSPLHF	TGTGCCAGCAAAACAGGGGGCGCACCCTATAATTCACCCCTCCACTTT
TRBJ2-2	NA	NA	TRBV30	CAWNGLDTGELFF	TGTGCCTGGAACGGACTTGACACCGGGGAGCTGTTTTTT
TRBJ1-1	NA	TRBD1	TRBV5-1	CASRAGTGGTEAFF	TGCGCCAGCAGGGCCGGGACAGGGGGGACTGAAGCTTTCTTT
TRBJ1-3	NA	NA	TRBV5-4	CASSLVGENTIYF	TGTGCCAGCAGCTTAGTCGGAGAAAACACCATATATTTT
TRBJ2-5	NA	NA	TRBV7-8	CASKRGAGQETQYF	TGTGCCAGTAAACGCGGGGCTGGCCAAGAGACCCAGTACTTC
TRBJ1-1	few	NA	TRBV7-2	CASSLYAGKNTEAFF	TGTGCCAGCAGCTTATACGCCGGGAAGAACACTGAAGCTTTCTTT
TRBJ1-2	NA	NA	TRBV5-4	CASSLAAANYGYTF	TGTGCCAGCAGCTTGGCGGCGGCTAACTATGGCTACACCTTC
TRBJ1-5	NA	TRBD1	TRBV19	CASSRTGAGAQPQHF	TGTGCCAGTAGTAGGACAGGGGCCGGGGCTCAGCCCCAGCATTTT
TRBJ1-6	NA	NA	TRBV18	CASSPSGNNSPLHF	TGTGCCAGCTCACCATCGGGGAATAATTCACCCCTCCACTTT
TRBJ1-4	NA	TRBD1	TRBV24-1	CATSDGGGTGVEKLFF	TGTGCCACCAGTGATGGAGGCGGGACAGGGGTTGAAAAACTGTTTTTT
TRBJ1-1	NA	TRBD1	TRBV5-1	CASSFLGQQNTEAFF	TGCGCCAGCAGTTTTCTGGGACAGCAGAACACTGAAGCTTTCTTT
TRBJ1-5	NA	TRBD1	TRBV30	CAWSLPWTGDQPQHF	TGTGCCTGGAGTTTACCCTGGACAGGGGATCAGCCCCAGCATTTT
TRBJ1-3	NA	TRBD1	TRBV10-1	CASSETGGRGNTIYF	TGCGCCAGCAGTGAGACAGGGGGCCGTGGAAACACCATATATTTT
TRBJ1-2	NA	TRBD1	TRBV7-9	CASSPISTGGHGYGYTF	TGTGCCAGCAGCCCAATCTCTACAGGGGGGCACGGCTATGGCTACACCTTC
TRBJ2-5	NA	TRBD2	TRBV4-3	CASSQDASGGEETQYF	TGCGCCAGCAGCCAAGATGCTAGCGGGGGGGAAGAGACCCAGTACTTC
TRBJ1-6	NA	TRBD1	TRBV25-1	CASSDPGQGSPLHF	TGTGCCAGCAGTGATCCGGGACAGGGCTCACCCCTCCACTTT
TRBJ1-2	NA	NA	TRBV19	CASSLEQGPYGYTF	TGTGCCAGTAGTCTTGAACAGGGCCCCTATGGCTACACCTTC
TRBJ1-3	NA	NA	TRBV30	CAWSVHIPGNTIYF	TGTGCCTGGAGTGTACACATTCCAGGAAACACCATATATTTT
TRBJ2-1	few	TRBD2	TRBV11-2	CASRPAGGSYNEQFF	TGTGCCAGCAGGCCGGCGGGGGGTAGTTACAATGAGCAGTTCTTC
TRBJ2-2	few	NA	TRBV18	CASSPVTINTGELFF	TGTGCCAGCTCACCGGTAACAATTAACACCGGGGAGCTGTTTTTT
TRBJ2-5	NA	TRBD1	TRBV24-1	CATSARGLETQYF	TGTGCCACCAGTGCAAGGGGGCTAGAGACCCAGTACTTC
TRBJ2-1	few	TRBD1	TRBV5-6	CASSLQGAYNEQFF	TGTGCCAGCAGCTTACAGGGGGCCTACAATGAGCAGTTCTTC
TRBJ1-3	NA	NA	TRBV10-3	CAISERTPGTIYF	TGTGCCATCAGTGAGAGAACGCCGGGCACCATATATTTT